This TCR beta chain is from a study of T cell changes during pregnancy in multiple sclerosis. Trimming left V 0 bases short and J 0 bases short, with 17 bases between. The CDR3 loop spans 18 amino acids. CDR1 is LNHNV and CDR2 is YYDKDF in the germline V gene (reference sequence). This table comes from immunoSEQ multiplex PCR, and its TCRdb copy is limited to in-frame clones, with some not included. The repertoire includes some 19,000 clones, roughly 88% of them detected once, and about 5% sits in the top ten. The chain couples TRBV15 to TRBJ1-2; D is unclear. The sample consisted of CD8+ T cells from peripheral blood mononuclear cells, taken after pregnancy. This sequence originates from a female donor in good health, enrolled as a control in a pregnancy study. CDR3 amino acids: CATSRDLLRQRANYGYTF. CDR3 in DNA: TGTGCCACCAGCAGAGATCTTCTGCGGCAACGAGCTAACTATGGCTACACCTTC.